Detailed here is one T cell receptor (beta chain). The antigen is unknown. The J segment lost 2 bases and the V segment lost 9 bases, leaving 5 bases of the junction unmatched. The CDR3 is 13 amino acids. CDR1 and CDR2 (germline): KGHDR, SFDVKD. These data originate in a study of blood T cells in healthy people across ages. Findings of the study overall: Measured against age, TCR beta diversity per million T cells decreased in a roughly linear manner.

Researchers report isolating at least 6.5 million PBMCs per sample. Each sample provided at least 5.5 micrograms of extracted total RNA. A second PCR of roughly 7 to 11 cycles used a sample-barcoded 5' primer and a J-beta primer mix. A 12-random-nucleotide template-switch adaptor tagged each cDNA molecule. From the 5' RACE reads, TCRdb called clonotypes with MiXCR, one entry per CDR3 protein. The table lists roughly 1.5 million distinct CDR3 sequences, 42% of them singletons. Material: blood. The chain is built from TRBV24-1 and TRBJ1-2; 7 bases agree with TRBD1. The TCR sequence derives from a woman aged 18-30 years in good health. Here the CDR3 reads CATEDRENYGYTF. The CDR3 DNA sequence: TGTGCCACCGAAGACAGGGAGAACTATGGCTACACCTTC.